This is a list of T cell receptor beta chains from one sample in a study of shared clonotypes between healthy human individuals. Assay used: immunoSEQ multiplex PCR; TCRdb lists only in-frame clones, some missing. The top ten clones hold around 1.4% of a sample with under 1,100,000 clones, about 75% of them seen once. The sequencing input was memory CD4+ T cells sorted from blood. The receptors here all came from a young man in good health. Each CDR3 is given without its conserved first and last residue.

J gene | V gene | CDR3 protein
TRBJ1-3 | TRBV18 | ASSPLQDVGNTIY
TRBJ1-1 | TRBV19 | ASARGASMNTEAF
TRBJ1-1 | TRBV7-9 | ASSLPQGARVAEAF
TRBJ1-2 | TRBV10-2 | ASSERTEIYGYT
TRBJ1-6 | TRBV27 | ASRRVFIGQYNSPLH
TRBJ2-7 | TRBV5-3 | ARSLIPQQGAIGSYEQY
- | TRBV29-1 | SVLEGHEQY
TRBJ2-7 | TRBV5-6 | ASSFLAGGGPSSYEQY
TRBJ1-1 | TRBV7-3 | ASSLTGPDTEAF
TRBJ2-1 | TRBV19 | ASRQGGTSLVHEQF
TRBJ2-7 | TRBV9 | ASSVGGAGTLYEQY
TRBJ1-1 | TRBV5-1 | ASSLYMNTEAF
TRBJ1-5 | TRBV6-6 | ASSRGQTGDQPQH
TRBJ2-1 | TRBV30 | AWSGTVPTKPPF
TRBJ2-3 | TRBV5-4 | ASSLYKRGSTDTQY
TRBJ1-1 | TRBV18 | ASSPGQGYTEAF
TRBJ2-2 | TRBV5-1 | ASSSPDSYTGELF
TRBJ1-1 | TRBV30 | AWSQDTEAF
TRBJ1-2 | TRBV5-1 | ASSPDSGSLGYT
TRBJ1-6 | TRBV4-3 | ASSQDMQGTGPLH
TRBJ2-2 | TRBV5-1 | ASSPRQGNTGELF
TRBJ2-1 | TRBV14 | ASSQVAGLGSYNEQF
TRBJ1-1 | TRBV6-1 | ASSDTEEAF
TRBJ1-5 | TRBV4-2 | ASSQEGTGGGNQPQH
TRBJ2-2 | TRBV11-2 | ATKEGLNTGELF
TRBJ2-7 | TRBV7-9 | ASSSATGDAYEQY
TRBJ1-2 | TRBV28 | ASSPRPRGGGYT
TRBJ1-1 | TRBV29-1 | SVLMNTEAF
TRBJ1-2 | TRBV7-9 | ASSTNVNYGYT
TRBJ1-6 | TRBV19 | ASSINSVGRKRYNSPLH
TRBJ2-5 | TRBV5-4 | ASSLATGLETQY
TRBJ2-3 | TRBV18 | ASSPSGGTDTQY
TRBJ1-5 | TRBV6-1 | ASSRQGGGNQPQH
TRBJ2-1 | TRBV29-1 | SVEQTYNEQF
TRBJ2-2 | TRBV5-1 | ASRMRDTPGELF
TRBJ2-1 | TRBV30 | AWSKTGTLGNEQF
TRBJ1-1 | TRBV7-9 | ASTTTAVNTEAF
TRBJ1-6 | TRBV6-5 | ASSYSPGGINSPLH
TRBJ2-7 | TRBV6-4 | ASSVLGSTSYEQY
TRBJ1-5 | TRBV7-2 | ASSQRSGQQNQPQH
TRBJ2-2 | TRBV5-1 | ASSLAGRNTGELF
TRBJ1-5 | TRBV6-1 | ASSEAPQGGQPQH
TRBJ1-1 | TRBV15 | ATSRVLGNEAF
TRBJ2-1 | TRBV5-3 | ASSYNEQF
TRBJ2-5 | TRBV12-5 | ASGLGDRGETQY
TRBJ2-3 | TRBV6-1 | ASSDTGTDTQY
TRBJ1-5 | TRBV7-9 | ASSPETSSNQPQH
TRBJ2-3 | TRBV7-2 | ASSLARRADTQY
TRBJ2-2 | TRBV7-3 | ASSLGSGGLNTGELF
TRBJ1-2 | TRBV18 | ASSPSPEGRNYGYT
TRBJ2-7 | TRBV4-1 | ASSQPTSGRRHEQY
TRBJ2-3 | TRBV5-1 | ASSSPTPEGDTQY
TRBJ2-5 | TRBV4-2 | ASSQERLGETQY
TRBJ2-1 | TRBV7-9 | ASRNTGTSGYNEQF
TRBJ2-2 | TRBV5-1 | ASSLADKNTGELF